This T cell receptor beta chain is from a study of T cell responses to AZD1222 COVID-19 vaccine. Between the trimmed V and J ends, which lost 6 bases and 5 bases, there was a span of 11 bases. Germline CDR1 MNHEY, CDR2 SVGAGI. This CDR3 has 13 amino acids. Clones were read by immunoSEQ multiplex PCR, and TCRdb kept only the in-frame ones, dropping some. The data hold around 170,000 clones, with approximately 90% observed a single time. Sequenced material: peripheral blood, taken on day 0 of AZD1222 vaccination. The sequence was collected from an adult in good health. The chain recombines TRBV6-5 with TRBJ2-1; D assignment may be TRBD1 or TRBD2 (5 bases each). The CDR3 DNA follows: TGTGCCAGCAGCCAGGGACCCCACAATGAGCAGTTCTTC. The encoded protein is CASSQGPHNEQFF.